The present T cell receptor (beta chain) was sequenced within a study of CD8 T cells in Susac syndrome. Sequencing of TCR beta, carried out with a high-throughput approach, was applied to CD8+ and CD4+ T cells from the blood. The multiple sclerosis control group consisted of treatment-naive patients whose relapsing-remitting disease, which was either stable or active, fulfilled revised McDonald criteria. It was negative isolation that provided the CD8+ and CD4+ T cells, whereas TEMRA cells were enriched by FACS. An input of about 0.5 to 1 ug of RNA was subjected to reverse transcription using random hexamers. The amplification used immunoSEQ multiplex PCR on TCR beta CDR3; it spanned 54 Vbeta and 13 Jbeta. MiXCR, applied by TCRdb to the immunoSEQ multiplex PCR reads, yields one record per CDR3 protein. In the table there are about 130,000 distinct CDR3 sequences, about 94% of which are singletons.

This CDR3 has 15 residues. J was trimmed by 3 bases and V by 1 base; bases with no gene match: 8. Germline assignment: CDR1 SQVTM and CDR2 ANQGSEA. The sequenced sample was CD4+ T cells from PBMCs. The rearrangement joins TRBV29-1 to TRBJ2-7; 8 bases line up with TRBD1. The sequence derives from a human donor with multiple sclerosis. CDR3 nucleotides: TGCAGCGTTGAAGGCCTGAAGGACAGGGACTACGAGCAGTACTTC. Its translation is CSVEGLKDRDYEQYF.